These 20 T cell receptor beta chains originate from one sample sequenced in a study of siplizumab effects on memory and regulatory T cells. Method: immunoSEQ multiplex PCR; TCRdb's copy keeps in-frame clones and lacks some. The profile shows approximately 94,000 clones, 93% of them singletons. The sample comprised CD8+ T cells sorted from blood. The receptors stem from a human donor in good health.

The genes are TRBV27 and TRBJ2-1, with no clear D. CDR3 size: 12 residues. The V end lost 5 bases, the J end lost 1 base, and 3 bases lay between the germline ends. CDR1 is MNHEY and CDR2 is SMNVEV in the germline V gene (reference sequence). The CDR3 here is CASSPSYNEQFF. In nucleotides, the CDR3 is TGTGCCAGCAGTCCGTCCTACAATGAGCAGTTCTTC.

The sample holds one count of this clone. The rearrangement links TRBV4-1 to TRBJ2-2; 9 bases fit TRBD1. CDR1 and CDR2 (germline): MGHRA, YSYEKL. Trimming cost V 0 bases and J 3 bases; bases outside gene matches: 8. CDR3 length: 18 residues. The CDR3 DNA is TGCGCCAGCAGCCAAGAAGGGGACAGGGCTTTTGACACCGGGGAGCTGTTTTTT. As protein: CASSQEGDRAFDTGELFF.

The rearrangement joins TRBV7-9 to TRBJ1-2, with D possibly TRBD1 on 6 matching bases. The V and J ends lost 5 bases and 4 bases respectively, with 20 bases between them. Germline assignment: CDR1 SEHNR and CDR2 FQNEAQ (reference sequence). The length of the CDR3 is 16 residues. CDR3: CASSPTGGGWPYGYTF. The CDR3 DNA reads TGTGCCAGCAGCCCGACGGGGGGCGGCTGGCCCTATGGCTACACCTTC.

This chain uses TRBV7-3 with TRBJ2-2, with 8 nucleotides matching TRBD1. The CDR3 is made up of 14 amino acids. The V segment lost 4 bases and the J segment 5 bases; nucleotides outside the gene matches: 3. CDR1 SGHTA and CDR2 FQGTGA come from the germline V gene. The CDR3 DNA sequence: TGTGCCAGCAGCTCCGGACAGGGAACCGGGGAGCTGTTTTTT. Translated: CASSSGQGTGELFF.

The chain carries TRBV5-4 and TRBJ2-7, with a tentative D call TRBD2 (5 bases). CDR1 and CDR2 (germline): SGHNT, YYREEE (reference sequence). V was clipped by 0 bases and J by 4 bases, with 8 bases between them. The CDR3 totals 13 residues. CDR3 residues: CASSLGGQYEQYF. The CDR3 bases are TGTGCCAGCAGCTTGGGCGGGCAATACGAGCAGTACTTC.

The chain joins TRBV6-1 to TRBJ2-7; TRBD2 might be the D (6 bases). Germline V gene lookup returns CDR1 MNHNS and CDR2 SASEGT. Trimming took off 2 bases at V and 5 bases at J, with 16 bases between the two ends. This CDR3 comprises 15 residues. CDR3: CASSEYTASGDEQYF. The CDR3 DNA sequence: TGTGCCAGCAGTGAATATACAGCGTCGGGGGACGAGCAGTACTTC.

This clone has more than one count but fewer than ten. The V and J genes are TRBV19 and TRBJ1-6, with unresolved D. Germline V gene lookup returns CDR1 LNHDA and CDR2 SQIVND (reference sequence). V was clipped by 3 bases and J by 7 bases, with 13 bases between them. This CDR3 contains 15 residues. The CDR3 region has the DNA TGTGCCAGTAGTATTTACCTCGCGGGAAATTCACCCCTCCACTTT. It encodes CASSIYLAGNSPLHF.

The chain couples TRBV27 to TRBJ2-7, with 8 positions matching TRBD1. This CDR3 has 14 amino acids. V shed 4 bases, J shed 5 bases, and the junction held 7 bases outside the gene matches. Germline V gene lookup returns CDR1 MNHEY and CDR2 SMNVEV (reference sequence). Here the CDR3 reads CASSYWAGGDEQYF. The CDR3 DNA reads TGTGCCAGCAGTTATTGGGCAGGGGGCGACGAGCAGTACTTC.

A single count supports this clone. The V and J genes are TRBV21-1 and TRBJ1-1. TRBV21-1 is classified as a pseudogene. CDR3 length: 17 amino acids. The CDR3 nucleotides read TGTGCCAGCAGCCCCCGCGGGGGGAGTGGACGGAACACTGAAGCTTTCTTT. Translating gives CASSPRGGSGRNTEAFF.

The V and J genes are TRBV7-3 and TRBJ2-3, with D hard to call. This CDR3 spans 14 amino acids. The germline V gene has CDR1 SGHTA and CDR2 FQGTGA. With 0 bases removed from V and 2 bases from J, the gap between germline ends came to 6 bases. This CDR3 is CASSLTSSTDTQYF. The CDR3 region has the DNA TGTGCCAGCAGCTTAACATCCTCCACAGATACGCAGTATTTT.

The V call is TRBV27, the J call TRBJ2-7; D is unclear. CDR1 is MNHEY, CDR2 SMNVEV, per germline (reference sequence). The CDR3 totals 13 residues. V dropped 2 bases and J dropped 3 bases, with 8 bases sitting between them. CDR3: CASSLTVSYEQYF. In DNA form, the CDR3 reads TGTGCCAGCAGTTTAACGGTCAGCTACGAGCAGTACTTC.

The V and J genes are TRBV6-5 and TRBJ2-7; D is possibly TRBD1 (6 bases). Germline V lookup: CDR1 MNHEY, CDR2 SVGAGI. The germline V and J ends were trimmed by 7 bases and 6 bases, with 10 bases remaining between them. The CDR3 length is 11 residues. The CDR3 protein is CASIQGSEQYF. The CDR3 bases are TGTGCCAGCATACAGGGATCCGAGCAGTACTTC.

The CDR3 reads CASSLSGSGRVEQYF. CDR3 nucleotide sequence: TGTGCCAGCAGCTTAAGCGGTAGCGGGAGGGTCGAGCAGTATTTT. The V gene is TRBV7-6, the J gene TRBJ2-3, with 11 bases that match TRBD2. V dropped 2 bases and J dropped 11; count of bases not matched to a gene: 9. The germline V gene encodes CDR1 SGHVS and CDR2 FNYEAQ. The CDR3 is 15 residues long.

The genes are TRBV4-1 and TRBJ1-1; D gene uncertain. Trimming left V 2 bases short and J 7 bases short, with 17 bases between. This CDR3 region has 15 residues. CDR1 is MGHRA, CDR2 YSYEKL, per germline. CDR3 coding DNA: TGCGCCAGCAGCCAATCCGCAGGAGGAGGTGGTGAAGCTTTCTTT. It codes for CASSQSAGGGGEAFF.

The genes are TRBV30 and TRBJ2-7; perhaps TRBD2 as D (6 bases). CDR3 length: 13 residues. Trimming left V 6 bases short and J 2 bases short, with 14 bases between. Germline values: CDR1 GTSNPN, CDR2 SVGIG (reference sequence). The CDR3 region is CACFGGKTYEQYF. CDR3 coding DNA: TGTGCCTGCTTTGGAGGGAAAACCTACGAGCAGTACTTC. Full variable domain (rest looked up from reference TRBV30 and TRBJ2-7): SQTIHQWPATLVQPVGSPLSLECTVEGTSNPNLYWYRQAAGRGLQLLFYSVGIGQISSEVPQNLSASRPQDRQFILSSKKLLLSDSGFYLCACFGGKTYEQYFGPGTRLTVT.

This chain links TRBV6-5 with TRBJ2-3, with 10 bases that match TRBD2. With V trimmed by 2 bases and J by 3 bases, 5 bases remained unmatched. Germline CDR1 is MNHEY and CDR2 is SVGAGI. The CDR3 has 16 residues. The CDR3 reads CASSYTQREGTDTQYF. The CDR3 region has the DNA TGTGCCAGCAGTTACACACAGCGGGAGGGGACAGATACGCAGTATTTT.

This clone appeared a single time. This chain connects TRBV10-2 to TRBJ2-7; 7 bases align to TRBD1. Looked up from germline, CDR1 is WSHSY and CDR2 is SAAADI. Trimming removed 7 bases from V and 1 base from J; junction bases left unmatched: 7. The CDR3 contains 14 residues. The CDR3 loop reads CASKAGTDSYEQYF. The CDR3 DNA follows: TGCGCCAGCAAGGCAGGGACAGATTCCTACGAGCAGTACTTC.

The rearrangement uses TRBV2 and TRBJ2-3; perhaps TRBD2 as D (5 bases). V lost 2 bases and J lost 3, with 6 bases in between. CDR1 and CDR2 (germline): SNHLY, FYNNEI. The CDR3 has 13 residues. The chain's CDR3 is CASSELATDTQYF. CDR3 DNA sequence: TGTGCCAGCAGTGAACTAGCAACAGATACGCAGTATTTT.

This clone was picked up one time. Germline and junction disagree at one end, which may indicate a read error. Distinct nucleotide sequences in the sample also encode this CDR3. The chain uses TRBV27 and TRBJ1-1, with 7 nucleotides matching TRBD1. Germline CDR1 MNHEY, CDR2 SMNVEV (reference sequence). The CDR3 runs 15 residues. The CDR3 loop is CASSQGGYMNTEAFF. CDR3 coding DNA: TGTGCCAGCAGTCAGGGGGGGTACATGAACACTGAAGCTTTCTTC.

The chain couples TRBV19 to TRBJ1-5, with no clear D. Germline V lookup: CDR1 LNHDA, CDR2 SQIVND (reference sequence). CDR3 size: 12 residues. V dropped 7 bases and J dropped 2 bases, with 6 bases sitting between them. In DNA form, the CDR3 reads TGTGCCAGTAAGAACGGCAATCAGCCCCAGCATTTT. This encodes CASKNGNQPQHF. Full variable domain (missing parts from reference TRBV19 and TRBJ1-5): DGGITQSPKYLFRKEGQNVTLSCEQNLNHDAMYWYRQDPGQGLRLIYYSQIVNDFQKGDIAEGYSVSREKKESFPLTVTSAQKNPTAFYLCASKNGNQPQHFGDGTRLSIL.